The clone carrying this T cell receptor beta chain appeared a few times. Its antigen remains unidentified. The sample is drawn from a study of cytomegalovirus exposure and HLA in healthy donors. Across the whole study: Earlier, 95 million to 140 million unique TCR beta sequences were recovered from about 200 million T cells by an analysis. Findings and limits, study-wide: The authors considered a cluster of highly shared sequence variants likely to be a sequencing artifact. Donors were assumed by presence/absence analyses to have roughly uniform sequencing depth. Apart from CMV serostatus, no immune exposure information was available.

Per the germline V gene, CDR1 is SGHRS and CDR2 is YFSETQ. The CDR3 runs to 13 residues. Trimming stripped 3 bases from V and 2 bases from J, with 9 bases between. In the PCR, 60 Vbeta and 13 Jbeta primers were used. The method was immunoSEQ multiplex PCR; TCRdb's version includes in-frame clones alone and lacks a portion of them. Of 120,000 or so clones in the sample, 8% to 11% are singletons; the top ten hold just over 4.5%. The clonotype originates from a woman under 30 in good health and CMV-seropositive. Sample: PBMCs. The chain links TRBV5-1 to TRBJ2-7, with D perhaps TRBD2 (5 bases). The DNA for the CDR3 is TGCGCCAGCAGCTCCCCCGGGACCTACGAGCAGTACTTC. Encoded protein: CASSSPGTYEQYF.